This T cell receptor (beta chain) emerged from a study of CD8 T cells in Susac syndrome (dated by TCRdb to between 2018 and 2020). For the wider study: Among the sequenced Susac syndrome patients, five or six had clinically active disease and eight were in clinical remission. Susac syndrome patients were therapy-naive, on corticosteroids (some also receiving IVIg), or on IVIg alone at blood withdrawal. Repertoire sequencing was used to test whether CD8+ T cell activation and differentiation in Susac syndrome was antigen driven. Beyond this particular receptor, the publication reports: The TCR sequencing and HLA analysis was acknowledged to have included a relatively small number of individuals. The CD4+ T cell repertoire of patients with Susac syndrome showed no detectable clonal expansion.

V lost 0 bases and J lost 12 bases; the stretch between them is 15 bases long. The CDR3, from cysteine to phenylalanine, totals 14 residues. Only the CDR3 DNA is retained, 42 bases long and in frame from the first base. The germline V gene sets CDR1 to SGHDN and CDR2 to FVKESK. High-throughput TCR beta sequencing profiled peripheral blood CD8+ and CD4+ T cells from healthy donors, Susac syndrome patients and multiple sclerosis patients. Recently defined diagnostic criteria for definite or probable disease were met by the Susac syndrome patients. CD8+ TEMRA cells were enriched by FACS, while bulk CD8+ and CD4+ T cells were purified by magnetic negative isolation. Blood was drawn into EDTA tubes, processed within 24 hours, and PBMCs were isolated by density gradient centrifugation. PBMCs intended for TCR sequencing were cryopreserved in liquid nitrogen and were subsequently thawed in a 37 degrees C water bath. A purity of at least 90% was achieved for sorted or isolated CD4+, CD8+ and CD8+ TEMRA cells.

Comment on this clonotype: It lacks a known antigen. Base qualities are not recorded, but no much larger clone differs from it by a single base.

RNA was extracted with the RNeasy kit and about 0.45 to 1 ug was reverse transcribed using random hexamers. TCR beta CDR3 regions were amplified with the immunoSEQ multiplex PCR assay covering 54 Vbeta and 13 Jbeta segments. PCR amplification bias was corrected using a synthetic template baseline for primer optimization and computational correction. The authors processed their data as follows. Reads were annotated to V, D and J genes according to IMGT and were analyzed with immunoSEQ Analyzer, with only productive sequences retained. To calculate clonality, Shannon entropy was normalized by log2 of the number of productive unique sequences and then subtracted from one. For each patient and control, public and private clones were evaluated among the 100 most prevalent clones. Susac-specific clones were defined as absent from healthy and MS cohorts, 1052 published viral clones and other ImmuneACCESS disease sequences. TCRdb redid the processing of the public reads, applying fastp at Q25 and MiXCR, and retained in-frame beta chains. Here each entry gathers all rows of one CDR3 protein and keeps the most common genes and DNA. TCRdb's processing, not the authors', yielded these V and J calls. The sample table contains some 110,000 distinct CDR3 sequences; only one count was recorded for around 96% of them. The ten largest clonotypes hold over 0.12% of the sample.

The receptor was derived from a human donor with Susac syndrome. In this chain, TRBV14 is recombined with TRBJ2-1; TRBD1 might be the D gene, on 6 matching bases. The specimen sequenced was CD4+ T cells from PBMCs. This receptor has the CDR3 CASSQETKGVTQFF. The DNA is as follows: TGTGCCAGCAGCCAAGAGACCAAGGGGGTGACGCAGTTCTTC.